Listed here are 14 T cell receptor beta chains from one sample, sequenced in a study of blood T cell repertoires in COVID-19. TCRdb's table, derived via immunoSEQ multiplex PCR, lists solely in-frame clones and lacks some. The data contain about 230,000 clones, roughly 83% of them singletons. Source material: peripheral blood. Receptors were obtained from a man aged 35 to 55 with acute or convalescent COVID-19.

The CDR3 reads CASRNTGKGETQYF. The CDR3 DNA sequence: TGTGCCAGCAGGAACACAGGGAAAGGAGAGACCCAGTACTTC. This chain joins TRBV3-1 (or the pseudogene TRBV3-2) and TRBJ2-5, with D possibly TRBD1 on 6 matching bases. CDR1 and CDR2 from the germline V gene are LGHDT and YNNKEL (reference sequence). Trimming removed 6 bases from V and 4 bases from J, with 15 bases in between. CDR3 length: 14 amino acids.

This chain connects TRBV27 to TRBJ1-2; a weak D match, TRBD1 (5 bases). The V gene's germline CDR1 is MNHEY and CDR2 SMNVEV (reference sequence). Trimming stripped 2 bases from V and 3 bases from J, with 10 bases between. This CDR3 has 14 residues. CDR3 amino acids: CASSLRGSYYGYTF. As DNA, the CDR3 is TGTGCCAGCAGTTTAAGGGGTTCTTACTATGGCTACACCTTC.

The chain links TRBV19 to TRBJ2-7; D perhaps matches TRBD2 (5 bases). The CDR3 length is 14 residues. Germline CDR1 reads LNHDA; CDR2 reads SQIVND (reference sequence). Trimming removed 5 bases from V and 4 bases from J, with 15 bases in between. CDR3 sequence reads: CASSPFLRGYEQYF. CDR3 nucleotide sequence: TGTGCCAGTAGTCCATTTCTACGAGGGTACGAGCAGTACTTC.

Written as DNA, the CDR3 is TGTGCCAGCAGTTCCAGACTAGCGGGAGACACCGGGGAGCTGTTTTTT. Its protein product is CASSSRLAGDTGELFF. The chain recombines TRBV6-2 or TRBV6-3 with TRBJ2-2; 12 nucleotides match TRBD2. After removal of 4 bases from V and 3 bases from J, the junction contained 3 bases not matched to a gene. The CDR3 is 16 amino acids. Germline-derived CDR1 and CDR2 are MNHEY and SVGEGT.

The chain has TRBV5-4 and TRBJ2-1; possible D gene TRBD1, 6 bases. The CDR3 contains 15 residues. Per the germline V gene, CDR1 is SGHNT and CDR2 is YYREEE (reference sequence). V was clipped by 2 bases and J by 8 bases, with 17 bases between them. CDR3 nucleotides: TGTGCCAGCAGCTTCCGGGACCTAAAGGGGGATGAGCAGTTCTTC. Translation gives CASSFRDLKGDEQFF.

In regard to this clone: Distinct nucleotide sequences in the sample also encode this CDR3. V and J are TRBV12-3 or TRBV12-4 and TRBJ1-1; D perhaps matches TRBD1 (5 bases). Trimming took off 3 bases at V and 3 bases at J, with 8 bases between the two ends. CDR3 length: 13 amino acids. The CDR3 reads CASSFGGDTEAFF. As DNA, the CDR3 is TGTGCCAGCAGTTTTGGGGGGGACACTGAAGCTTTCTTT.

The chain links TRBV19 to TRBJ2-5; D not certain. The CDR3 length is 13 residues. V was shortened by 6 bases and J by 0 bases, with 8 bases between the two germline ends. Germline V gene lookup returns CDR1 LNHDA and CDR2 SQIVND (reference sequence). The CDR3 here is CASSSSYQETQYF. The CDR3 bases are TGTGCCAGTAGCTCGTCGTACCAAGAGACCCAGTACTTC.

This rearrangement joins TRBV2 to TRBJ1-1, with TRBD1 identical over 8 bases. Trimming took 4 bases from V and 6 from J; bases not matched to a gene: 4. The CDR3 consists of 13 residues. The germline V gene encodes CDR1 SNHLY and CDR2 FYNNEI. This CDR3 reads CASSVETGAEAFF. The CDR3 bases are TGTGCCAGCAGTGTCGAGACAGGGGCTGAAGCTTTCTTT.

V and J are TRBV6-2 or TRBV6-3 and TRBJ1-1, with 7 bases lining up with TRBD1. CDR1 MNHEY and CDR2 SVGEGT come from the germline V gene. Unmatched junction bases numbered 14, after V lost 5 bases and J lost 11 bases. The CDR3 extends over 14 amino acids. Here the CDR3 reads CASSKATGTFFAFF. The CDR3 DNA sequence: TGTGCCAGCAGTAAGGCGACAGGGACGTTCTTCGCTTTCTTT.

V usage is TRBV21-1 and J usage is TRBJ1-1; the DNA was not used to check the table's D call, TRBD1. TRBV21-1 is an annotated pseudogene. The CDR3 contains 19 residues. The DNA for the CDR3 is TGTGCCAGCAGCAGCACTTTAGGGATGCGAGACAGGGGGAACACTGAAGCTTTCTTT. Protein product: CASSSTLGMRDRGNTEAFF.

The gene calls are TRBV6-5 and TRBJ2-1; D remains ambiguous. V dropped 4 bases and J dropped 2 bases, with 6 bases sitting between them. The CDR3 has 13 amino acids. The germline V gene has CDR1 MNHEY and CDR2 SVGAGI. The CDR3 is CASSSSAYNEQFF. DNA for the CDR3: TGTGCCAGCAGTTCGAGCGCCTACAATGAGCAGTTCTTC.

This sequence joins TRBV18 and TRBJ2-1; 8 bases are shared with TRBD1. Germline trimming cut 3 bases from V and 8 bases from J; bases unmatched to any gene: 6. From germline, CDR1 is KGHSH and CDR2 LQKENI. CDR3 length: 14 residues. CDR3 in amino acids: CASSPQGAGDEQFF. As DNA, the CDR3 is TGTGCCAGCTCACCTCAGGGGGCAGGCGATGAGCAGTTCTTC.

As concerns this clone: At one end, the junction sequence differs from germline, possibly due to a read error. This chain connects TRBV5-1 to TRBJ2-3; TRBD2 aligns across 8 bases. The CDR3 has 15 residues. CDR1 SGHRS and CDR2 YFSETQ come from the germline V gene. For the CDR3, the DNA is TGCGCCAGCAGCGTCAGTAGCGGGGTCACAAATACGCAGTATTTT. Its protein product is CASSVSSGVTNTQYF.

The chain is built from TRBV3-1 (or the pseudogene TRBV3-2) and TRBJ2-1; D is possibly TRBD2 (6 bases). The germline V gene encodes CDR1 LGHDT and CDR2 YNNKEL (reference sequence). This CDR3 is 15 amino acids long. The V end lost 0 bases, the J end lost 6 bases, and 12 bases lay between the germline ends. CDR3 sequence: CASSQDRGTRNEQFF. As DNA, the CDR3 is TGTGCCAGCAGCCAAGATCGCGGGACTCGCAATGAGCAGTTCTTC.